These 22 T cell receptor beta chains were all obtained from the same sample, sequenced in a study of breast tumors, draining lymph nodes, adjacent tissues. Via MiXCR, TCRdb re-called the multiplex PCR reads, giving one row per CDR3 protein. The sample holds 100,000 or so distinct CDR3 sequences, less than 25% seen once. Samples came from axillary lymph nodes draining the breast cancer. The sequenced sample consisted of axillary lymph node tissue. The receptors stem from a female donor with breast cancer. Some clones in this sample may be carry-over from other donors' samples.

The rearrangement joins TRBV19 to TRBJ1-1; D call uncertain. CDR1 and CDR2 (germline): LNHDA, SQIVND (reference sequence). Trimming took off 3 bases at V and 9 bases at J, with 17 bases between the two ends. This CDR3 contains 14 residues. The CDR3 here is CASSIGNSQNQAFF. The CDR3 nucleotides are TGTGCCAGTAGTATTGGCAATTCCCAAAATCAAGCTTTCTTT.

This clonotype appeared many times. The V and J genes are TRBV9 and TRBJ2-1, with TRBD2 matching over 11 bases. Germline trimming cut 0 bases from V and 12 bases from J; bases unmatched to any gene: 5. The CDR3 has 14 residues. Germline V gene sequence: CDR1 SGDLS, CDR2 YYNGEE. The DNA of the CDR3 is TGTGCCAGCAGCGTAGTTACTAGCGGGGGACTGCAGTTCTTC. This encodes CASSVVTSGGLQFF.

Turning to this clonotype: A much larger clone lies a single base off, so this may be a read error. The chain joins TRBV27 to TRBJ2-7; D not resolved. This CDR3 has 12 amino acids. Looked up from germline, CDR1 is MNHEY and CDR2 is SMNVEV (reference sequence). The V gene lost 3 bases and the J gene lost 9 bases, with 12 bases spanning the gap. This CDR3 reads CASSFLGRGQYF. The CDR3 DNA reads TGTGCCAGCAGTTTTCTTGGGCGCGGGCAGTACTTC.

This clonotype was detected many times. The gene calls are TRBV9 and TRBJ2-3, with unresolved D. V dropped 0 bases and J dropped 4 bases, with 6 bases sitting between them. Germline values: CDR1 SGDLS, CDR2 YYNGEE. The CDR3 runs 13 residues. Here the CDR3 DNA reads TGTGCCAGCAGCGTAGCTGATCCAGATACGCAGTATTTT. Translation: CASSVADPDTQYF. The complete variable domain, with remaining parts taken from reference TRBV9 and TRBJ2-3, reads DSGVTQTPKHLITATGQRVTLRCSPRSGDLSVYWYQQSLDQGLQFLIQYYNGEERAKGNILERFSAQQFPDLHSELNLSSLELGDSALYFCASSVADPDTQYFGPGTRLTVL.

Many counts were recorded for this clonotype. The CDR3 loop reads CASSPGSIYSNQPQHF. The CDR3 nucleotides read TGTGCCAGCAGCCCAGGATCTATTTATAGCAATCAGCCCCAGCATTTT. V gene TRBV12-3 or TRBV12-4 combines with J gene TRBJ1-5; D gene unclear. V was cut by 6 bases and J by 0 bases, with 15 bases left in between. There are 16 residues in the CDR3.

This clonotype appeared many times. The V gene is TRBV6-6, the J gene TRBJ2-4; 7 bases are a match to TRBD2. The CDR3 covers 15 residues. Germline V gene lookup returns CDR1 MNHNY and CDR2 SVGAGI (reference sequence). V was pared by 6 bases and J by 1 base, with 6 bases of the junction left unmatched. The CDR3 reads CASSSLREAKNIQYF. CDR3 nucleotide sequence: TGTGCCAGCAGCTCCTTGCGGGAGGCCAAAAACATTCAGTACTTC.

This clonotype was counted many times. The rearrangement links TRBV5-1 to TRBJ2-2; D remains ambiguous. Trimming left V 2 bases short and J 1 base short, with 6 bases between. The CDR3 is 14 residues long. The germline CDR1 and CDR2 sequences are SGHRS and YFSETQ. This CDR3 reads CASSFLQNTGELFF. The DNA for the CDR3 is TGCGCCAGCAGCTTTCTACAGAACACCGGGGAGCTGTTTTTT.

The rearrangement joins TRBV7-8 to TRBJ1-1; D is undetermined. The CDR3 has 12 residues. Germline V gene data show CDR1 as SGHVS and CDR2 as FQNEAQ. V dropped 5 bases and J dropped 10 bases, with 14 bases sitting between them. The CDR3 nucleotides read TGTGCCAGCAGCCGAATAAGAGGGCGAGCTTTCTTT. This encodes CASSRIRGRAFF.

This clonotype has a count of ten or more. The rearrangement joins TRBV6-2 or TRBV6-3 to TRBJ2-7; 9 positions match TRBD2. The length of the CDR3 is 15 residues. Germline CDR1 is MNHEY and CDR2 is SVGEGT. J was trimmed by 9 bases and V by 2 bases; bases with no gene match: 11. CDR3 in amino acids: CASSYAAGGGLGQYF. In nucleotides, the CDR3 is TGTGCCAGCAGTTACGCAGCGGGAGGCGGGCTGGGGCAGTACTTC.

The sample holds many counts of this clonotype. The rearrangement joins TRBV12-3 or TRBV12-4 to TRBJ1-2, with 9 bases identical to TRBD1. The CDR3 runs 15 residues. Trimming took 7 bases from V and 1 from J; bases not matched to a gene: 7. The CDR3 DNA follows: TGTGCCAGCACCGACAGGGGGGGAGGTAACTATGGCTACACCTTC. This gives the protein CASTDRGGGNYGYTF.

This clonotype was counted many times. CDR3 loop: CASSSWTEQFF. CDR3 coding DNA: TGTGCCAGCAGTTCCTGGACCGAGCAGTTCTTC. The chain employs TRBV27 and TRBJ2-1; the D is unclear. From germline, CDR1 is MNHEY and CDR2 SMNVEV (reference sequence). V was clipped by 4 bases and J by 10 bases, with 8 bases between them. The CDR3 loop spans 11 amino acids.

This clonotype has just a few counts. The V call is TRBV18, the J call TRBJ1-3; 7 bases match TRBD1. The CDR3 runs to 15 residues. Germline CDR1 and CDR2: KGHSH and LQKENI. J gave up 2 bases and V 8 bases, and 9 bases lay outside the gene matches. The CDR3 loop is CASAIGTAAGNTIYF. The CDR3 DNA reads as TGTGCCAGCGCAATAGGGACAGCGGCTGGAAACACCATATATTTT.

This clonotype occurred many times. The chain combines TRBV7-2 with TRBJ2-2; either TRBD1 or TRBD2 may supply D (5 bases each). Germline CDR1 SGHTA, CDR2 FQGNSA. The CDR3 has 15 residues. Trimming cost V 2 bases and J 5 bases, with 12 bases left between them. The CDR3 sequence: CASSLQPGRTGELFF. In nucleotides, the CDR3 is TGTGCCAGCAGCTTACAACCGGGGCGAACCGGGGAGCTGTTTTTT.

Many counts were recorded for this clonotype. The V call is TRBV27, the J call TRBJ1-5; D is unclear. V was trimmed by 5 bases and J by 1 base, leaving 6 bases between them. This CDR3 is built from 13 residues. The germline V gene has CDR1 MNHEY and CDR2 SMNVEV (reference sequence). The CDR3 sequence: CASSPHSNQPQHF. CDR3 sequence (DNA): TGTGCCAGCAGTCCACACAGCAATCAGCCCCAGCATTTT.

The chain combines TRBV3-1 with TRBJ1-2, with D perhaps matching TRBD1 (6 bases). Trimming stripped 5 bases from V and 2 bases from J, with 15 bases between. CDR3 size: 15 residues. In germline, CDR1 is LGHDT, CDR2 YNNKEL (reference sequence). The CDR3 is CASSGGGGQNYGYTF. As DNA, the CDR3 is TGTGCCAGCAGCGGGGGCGGGGGGCAAAACTATGGCTACACCTTC.

At least ten counts were recorded for this clonotype. A junction boundary mismatches the germline segment, possibly from a read error. V is TRBV7-7 and J is TRBJ2-5; D might be TRBD1 or TRBD2, each matching 5 bases. Germline loops: CDR1 SSHAT, CDR2 FNYEAQ (reference sequence). This CDR3 has 13 amino acids. The CDR3 here is CASSLSGRETQYF. The CDR3 DNA follows: TGTGCTAGCAGCTTATCAGGGAGAGAGACCCAGTACTTC.

The chain is built from TRBV11-2 and TRBJ1-5; D not certain. Trimming removed 7 bases from V and 6 bases from J, with 10 bases in between. The CDR3 extends over 12 amino acids. CDR1 and CDR2 from the germline V gene are SGHAT and FQNNGV. CDR3 sequence reads: CASNTGSQPQHF. The CDR3 coding sequence is TGTGCCAGCAATACGGGGAGTCAGCCCCAGCATTTT.

The rearrangement joins TRBV11-2 to TRBJ1-1; no clear D gene. V dropped 7 bases and J dropped 4 bases, with 10 bases sitting between them. In germline, CDR1 is SGHAT, CDR2 FQNNGV. The CDR3 has 12 residues. CDR3 sequence (DNA): TGTGCCAGCACGCGGACCAGCACTGAAGCTTTCTTT. As protein: CASTRTSTEAFF.

This clonotype was observed many times. V is TRBV20-1 and J is TRBJ2-7, with D possibly being TRBD1 (6 bases). The CDR3 is 14 residues long. Deletions cut 6 bases from V and 3 bases from J, with 18 bases between. Germline V gives CDR1 DFQATT, CDR2 SNEGSKA (reference sequence). CDR3 DNA: TGCAGTGCGGCAACAGGGTCCAACAACTACGAGCAGTACTTC. It translates to CSAATGSNNYEQYF.

This clonotype was counted at least ten times. A read error may produce the germline difference seen at one junction end. CDR3 protein: CASSYPSSGVNVLTF. DNA of the CDR3: TGTGCCAGCAGTTACCCCAGCTCTGGGGTCAACGTCCTGACTTTC. The chain combines TRBV6-5 with TRBJ2-6; D unclear. Germline values: CDR1 MNHEY, CDR2 SVGAGI. This CDR3 is built from 15 residues.

On this clonotype itself: With a much larger clone just one base away, this may be a read error. The chain recombines TRBV7-8 with TRBJ1-5; 9 bases align to TRBD1. Germline CDR1 and CDR2: SGHVS and FQNEAQ. The CDR3 runs to 15 residues. The chain's CDR3 is CASGFGQGTNQPQHF. The CDR3 nucleotides read TGTGCCAGCGGCTTCGGACAGGGGACCAATCAGCCCCAGCATTTT.

This chain uses TRBV7-2 with TRBJ1-1; D is uncertain. Trimming took 5 bases from V and 8 from J, leaving 18 bases between them. The germline V gene has CDR1 SGHTA and CDR2 FQGNSA. This CDR3 is built from 14 residues. The CDR3: CASSTSGGTEEAFF. The CDR3 region has the DNA TGTGCCAGCAGCACGTCAGGCGGCACTGAGGAAGCTTTCTTT.